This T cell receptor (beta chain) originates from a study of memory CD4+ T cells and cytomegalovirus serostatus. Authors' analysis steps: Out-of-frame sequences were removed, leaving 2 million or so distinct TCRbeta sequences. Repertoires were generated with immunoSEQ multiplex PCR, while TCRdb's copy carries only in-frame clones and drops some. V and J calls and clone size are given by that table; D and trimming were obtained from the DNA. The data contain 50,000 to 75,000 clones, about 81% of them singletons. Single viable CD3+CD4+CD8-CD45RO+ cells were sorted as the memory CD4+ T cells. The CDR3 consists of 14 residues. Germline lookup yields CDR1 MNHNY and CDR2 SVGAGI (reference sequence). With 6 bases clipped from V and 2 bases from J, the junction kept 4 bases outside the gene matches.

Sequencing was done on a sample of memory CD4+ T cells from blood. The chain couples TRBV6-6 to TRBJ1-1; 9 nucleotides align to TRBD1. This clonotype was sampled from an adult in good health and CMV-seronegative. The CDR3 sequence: CASSYRGPNTEAFF. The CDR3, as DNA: TGTGCCAGCAGCTACAGGGGGCCAAACACTGAAGCTTTCTTT.